The rows below give T cell receptor beta chains drawn from one sample of a study of T cells expressing NK-cell markers. From the 5' RACE reads, TCRdb lists one entry per CDR3 protein and no DNA. The specimen's table records some 600,000 distinct CDR3 sequences. Input material: blood T cells: a sorted CD56 or NKG2C T cell subset, CD4+ or CD8+ T cells, or bulk PBMC T cells (not recorded which). These receptors all come from a man aged 18 to 35 in good health. The CDR3 runs from the conserved cysteine through the conserved F or W. Each record gives: J gene, V gene, CDR3 protein.

TRBJ2-5	TRBV5-1	CASSLYSGQSFQETQYF
TRBJ2-1	TRBV9	CASSVAGLDAYNEQFF
TRBJ2-1	TRBV18	CATGRVDEQFF
TRBJ2-3	TRBV29-1	CSVAPTGPSTFSDTQYF
TRBJ2-7	TRBV28	CASSFVRGLSYEQYF
TRBJ2-2	TRBV6-2/TRBV6-3	CASSYPPWARELFF
TRBJ2-7	TRBV4-2	CASSQALRDSYEQYF
TRBJ2-1	TRBV28	CASKEPSYNEQFF
TRBJ2-1	TRBV20-1	CSARAGDRHNEQFF
TRBJ2-7	TRBV4-3	CASSQVGVTGQHYEQYF
TRBJ1-1	TRBV12-3/TRBV12-4	CASSLGQNYEAFF
TRBJ2-3	TRBV12-3/TRBV12-4	CASTLRLAGTSTDTQYF
TRBJ1-4	TRBV10-3	CATKQGLGEKLFF
TRBJ1-1	TRBV5-6	CASSLGQLDYTEAFF
TRBJ2-1	TRBV6-1	CASSELVSYNEQFF
TRBJ2-3	TRBV12-3/TRBV12-4	CASGRAATDTQYF
TRBJ2-1	TRBV20-1	CSARVAALHRGEQFF
TRBJ2-3	TRBV24-1	CATSDLRGLAGVDTQYF
TRBJ2-6	TRBV24-1	CATSASPGRTSGANVLTF
TRBJ1-5	TRBV7-2	CASSSGLVQPQHF
TRBJ2-7	TRBV12-3/TRBV12-4	CASTRKGLFYEQYF
TRBJ2-1	TRBV20-1	CSARDRPGIEQFF
TRBJ2-1	TRBV19	CASSILGLAGGPTYYNEQFF
TRBJ2-3	TRBV11-3	CASSLGGPPDTQYF
TRBJ1-5	TRBV7-2	CATSIAGDQPQHF
TRBJ1-1	TRBV6-1	CASSEAGGYTEAFF
TRBJ2-3	TRBV7-8	CASSWPGLGGTDTQYF
TRBJ2-1	TRBV11-3	CASSPTFGGDYNEQFF
TRBJ2-1	TRBV20-1	CSASRSGRAGMNEQFF
TRBJ2-1	TRBV6-1	CASNPGLAGGPQNEQFF
TRBJ2-2	TRBV20-1	CSARPGGPGGELFF
TRBJ2-5	TRBV20-1	CSARDPTGGVKTQYF
TRBJ2-1	TRBV29-1	CSVAVRLAGPNEQFF
TRBJ2-3	TRBV3-1	CASTAGTSTDTQYF
TRBJ2-3	TRBV5-8	CASSLAGTWTDTQYF
TRBJ2-1	TRBV6-4	CASTLSRGTYNEQFF
TRBJ2-1	TRBV6-5	CASRPGTSGRNEQFF
TRBJ2-4	TRBV11-1	CASSGTGTGTRDIQYF
TRBJ2-1	TRBV10-3	CAISDFSGSSYNEQFF
TRBJ2-1	TRBV12-3/TRBV12-4	CASVSGPGDEQFF
TRBJ1-5	TRBV6-1	CASFETGGFQPQHF
TRBJ2-1	TRBV27	CASRLITGRGLGVF
TRBJ2-7	TRBV28	CASSFGRGTYEQYF
TRBJ2-1	TRBV5-1	CASSASGTGEQFF
TRBJ1-2	TRBV3-1	CASSLPQGQGSYGYTF
TRBJ2-4	TRBV12-3/TRBV12-4	CASSSLGTGGNIQYF
TRBJ1-2	TRBV9	CASSATGTGLYGYTF
TRBJ1-2	TRBV29-1	CSVEEGRGPYGYTF
TRBJ2-2	TRBV7-8	CASTTSSDSNTGELFF
TRBJ2-1	TRBV2	CASSETSAIGNEQFF
TRBJ2-1	TRBV7-8	CASSFPGLAGLSSSYNEQFF
TRBJ2-5	TRBV20-1	CSGKREDRAKETQYF
TRBJ1-5	TRBV7-2	CASNGQGLISNQPQHF
TRBJ1-3	TRBV27	CASSRSTGAGNTIYF
TRBJ2-3	TRBV6-5	CASSSGLGGDTQYF
TRBJ2-1	TRBV20-1	CSARRRGVNEQFF
TRBJ1-6	TRBV4-2	CASSQDINSPLHF
TRBJ1-3	TRBV12-3/TRBV12-4	CASSLGSYSGNTIYF
TRBJ2-3	TRBV25-1	CASSAGAGVPDTQYF